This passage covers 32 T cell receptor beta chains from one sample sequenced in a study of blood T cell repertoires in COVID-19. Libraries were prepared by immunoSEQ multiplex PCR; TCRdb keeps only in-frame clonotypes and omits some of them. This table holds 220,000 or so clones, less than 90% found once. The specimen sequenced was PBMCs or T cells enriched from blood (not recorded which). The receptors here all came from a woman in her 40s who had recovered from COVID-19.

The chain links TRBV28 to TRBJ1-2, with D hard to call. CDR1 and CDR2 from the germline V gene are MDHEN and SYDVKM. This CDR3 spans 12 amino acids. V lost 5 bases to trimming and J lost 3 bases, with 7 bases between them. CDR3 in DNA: TGTGCCAGCAGTCTTGCGGACTATGGCTACACCTTC. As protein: CASSLADYGYTF.

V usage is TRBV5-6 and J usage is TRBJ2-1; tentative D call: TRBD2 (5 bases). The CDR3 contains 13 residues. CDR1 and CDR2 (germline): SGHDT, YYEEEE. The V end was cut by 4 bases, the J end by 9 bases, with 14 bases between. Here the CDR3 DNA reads TGTGCCAGCAGCCCGGGAAGGGTCAGTGAGCAGTTCTTC. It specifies CASSPGRVSEQFF.

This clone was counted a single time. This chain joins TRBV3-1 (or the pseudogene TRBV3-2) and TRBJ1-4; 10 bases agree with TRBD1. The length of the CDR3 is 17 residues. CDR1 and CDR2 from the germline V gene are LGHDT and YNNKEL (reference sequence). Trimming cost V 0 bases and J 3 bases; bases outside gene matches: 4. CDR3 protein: CASSQDWTGGANEKLFF. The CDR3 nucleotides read TGTGCCAGCAGCCAAGATTGGACAGGGGGTGCTAATGAAAAACTGTTTTTT.

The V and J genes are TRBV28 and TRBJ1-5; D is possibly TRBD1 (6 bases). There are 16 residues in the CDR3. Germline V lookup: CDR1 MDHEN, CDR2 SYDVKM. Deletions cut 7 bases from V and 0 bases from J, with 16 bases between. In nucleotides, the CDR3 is TGTGCCAGCACGGCCTGGACAGTCTATAGCAATCAGCCCCAGCATTTT. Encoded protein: CASTAWTVYSNQPQHF.

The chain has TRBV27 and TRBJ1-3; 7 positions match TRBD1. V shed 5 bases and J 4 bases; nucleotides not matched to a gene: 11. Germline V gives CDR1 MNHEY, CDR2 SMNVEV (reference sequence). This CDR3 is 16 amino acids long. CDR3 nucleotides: TGTGCCAGCAGTCCCCTCCGACAGGGTGCGGGAAACACCATATATTTT. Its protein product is CASSPLRQGAGNTIYF.

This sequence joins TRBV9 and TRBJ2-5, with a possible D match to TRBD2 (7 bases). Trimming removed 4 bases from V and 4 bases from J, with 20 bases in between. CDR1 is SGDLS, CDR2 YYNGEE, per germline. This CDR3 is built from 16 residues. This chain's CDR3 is CASSPAGAGAGETQYF. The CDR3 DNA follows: TGTGCCAGCAGCCCCGCGGGGGCGGGAGCCGGAGAGACCCAGTACTTC.

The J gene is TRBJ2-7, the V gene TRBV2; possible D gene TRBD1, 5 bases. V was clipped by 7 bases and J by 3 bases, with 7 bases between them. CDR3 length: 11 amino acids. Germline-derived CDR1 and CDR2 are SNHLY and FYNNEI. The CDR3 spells CASKQVYEQYV. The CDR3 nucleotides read TGTGCCAGCAAACAGGTCTACGAGCAGTACGTC.

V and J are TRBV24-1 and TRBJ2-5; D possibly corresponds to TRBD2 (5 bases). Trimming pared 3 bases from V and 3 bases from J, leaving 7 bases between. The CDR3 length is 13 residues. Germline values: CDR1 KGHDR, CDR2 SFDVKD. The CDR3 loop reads CATSDPGEETQYF. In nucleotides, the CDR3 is TGTGCCACCAGTGATCCCGGGGAAGAGACCCAGTACTTC.

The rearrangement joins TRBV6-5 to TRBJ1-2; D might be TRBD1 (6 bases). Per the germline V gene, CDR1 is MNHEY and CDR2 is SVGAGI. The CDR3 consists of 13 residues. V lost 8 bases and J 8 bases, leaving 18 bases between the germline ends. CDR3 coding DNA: TGTGCCAGCGGTCGGGGAGACAGGTCGGGCTACACCTTC. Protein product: CASGRGDRSGYTF.

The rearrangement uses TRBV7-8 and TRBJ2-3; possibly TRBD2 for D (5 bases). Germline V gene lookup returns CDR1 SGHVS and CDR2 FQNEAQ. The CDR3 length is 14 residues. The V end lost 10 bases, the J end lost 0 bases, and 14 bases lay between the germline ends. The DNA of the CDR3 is TGTGCCATTAGGAGGAGCACTAGCACAGATACGCAGTATTTT. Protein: CAIRRSTSTDTQYF.

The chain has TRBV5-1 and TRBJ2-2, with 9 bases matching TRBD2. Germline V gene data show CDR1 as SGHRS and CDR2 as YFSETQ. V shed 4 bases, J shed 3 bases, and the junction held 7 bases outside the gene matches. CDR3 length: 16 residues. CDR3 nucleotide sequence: TGCGCCAGCAGCCCGCCGGGCGGGGGGGACACCGGGGAGCTGTTTTTT. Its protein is CASSPPGGGDTGELFF.

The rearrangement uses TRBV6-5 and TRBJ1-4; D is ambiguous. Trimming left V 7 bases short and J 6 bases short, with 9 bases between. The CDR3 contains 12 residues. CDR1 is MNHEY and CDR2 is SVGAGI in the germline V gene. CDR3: CASKKGDEKLFF. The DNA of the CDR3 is TGTGCCAGCAAGAAGGGAGATGAAAAACTGTTTTTT.

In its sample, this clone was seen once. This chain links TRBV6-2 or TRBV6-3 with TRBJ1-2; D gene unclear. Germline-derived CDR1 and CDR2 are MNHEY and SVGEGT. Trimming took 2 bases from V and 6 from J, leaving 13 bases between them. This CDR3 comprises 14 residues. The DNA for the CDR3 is TGTGCCAGCAGTTACGTGAAGCCAACTGATGGCTACACCTTC. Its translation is CASSYVKPTDGYTF.

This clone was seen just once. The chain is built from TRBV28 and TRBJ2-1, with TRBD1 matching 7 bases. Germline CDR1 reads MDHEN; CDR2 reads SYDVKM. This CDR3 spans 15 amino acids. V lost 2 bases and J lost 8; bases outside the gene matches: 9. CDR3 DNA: TGTGCCAGCAGTTTAAGGGGTGACAGGGCCTATGAGCAGTTCTTC. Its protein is CASSLRGDRAYEQFF.

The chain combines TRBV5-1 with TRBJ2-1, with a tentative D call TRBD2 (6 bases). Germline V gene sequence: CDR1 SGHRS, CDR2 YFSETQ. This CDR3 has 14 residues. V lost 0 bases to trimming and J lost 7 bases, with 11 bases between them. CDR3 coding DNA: TGCGCCAGCAGCTTGGTCGGGAGTCAGAATGAGCAGTTCTTC. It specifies CASSLVGSQNEQFF. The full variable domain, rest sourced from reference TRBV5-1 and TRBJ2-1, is KAGVTQTPRYLIKTRGQQVTLSCSPISGHRSVSWYQQTPGQGLQFLFEYFSETQRNKGNFPGRFSGRQFSNSRSEMNVSTLELGDSALYLCASSLVGSQNEQFFGPGTRLTVL.

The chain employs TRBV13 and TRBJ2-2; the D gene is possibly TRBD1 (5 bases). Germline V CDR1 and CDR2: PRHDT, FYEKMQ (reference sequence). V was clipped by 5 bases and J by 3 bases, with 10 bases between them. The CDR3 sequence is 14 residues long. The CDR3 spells CASSPSTDTGELFF. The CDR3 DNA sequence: TGTGCCAGCAGCCCGTCGACAGACACCGGGGAGCTGTTTTTT.

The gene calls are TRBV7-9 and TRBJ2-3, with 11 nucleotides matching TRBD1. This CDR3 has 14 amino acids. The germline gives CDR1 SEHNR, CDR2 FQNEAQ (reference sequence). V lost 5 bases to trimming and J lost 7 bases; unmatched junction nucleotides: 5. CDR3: CASSPGTGGHTQYF. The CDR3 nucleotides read TGTGCCAGCAGCCCCGGGACAGGGGGGCATACGCAGTATTTT.

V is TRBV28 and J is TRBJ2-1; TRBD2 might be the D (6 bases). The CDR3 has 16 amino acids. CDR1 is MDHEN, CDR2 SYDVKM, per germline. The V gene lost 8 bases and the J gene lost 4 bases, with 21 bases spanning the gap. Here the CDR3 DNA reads TGTGCCAGCCGCATTCGTTTAGCGGAGATATACAATGAGCAGTTCTTC. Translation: CASRIRLAEIYNEQFF. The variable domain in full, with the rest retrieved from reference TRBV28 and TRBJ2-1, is DVKVTQSSRYLVKRTGEKVFLECVQDMDHENMFWYRQDPGLGLRLIYFSYDVKMKEKGDIPEGYSVSREKKERFSLILESASTNQTSMYLCASRIRLAEIYNEQFFGPGTRLTVL.

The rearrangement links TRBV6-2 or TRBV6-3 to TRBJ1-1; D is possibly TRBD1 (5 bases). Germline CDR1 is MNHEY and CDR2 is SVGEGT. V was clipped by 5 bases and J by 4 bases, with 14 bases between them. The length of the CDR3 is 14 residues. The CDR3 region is CASSHRGIGTEAFF. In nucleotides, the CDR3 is TGTGCCAGCAGTCACCGGGGGATTGGCACTGAAGCTTTCTTT.

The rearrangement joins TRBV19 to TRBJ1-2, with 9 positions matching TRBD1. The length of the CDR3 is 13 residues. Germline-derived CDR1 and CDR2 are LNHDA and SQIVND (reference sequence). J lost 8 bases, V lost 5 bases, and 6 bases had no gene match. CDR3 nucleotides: TGTGCCAGTAGTCGGGACAGGGTGGAGGGCTACACCTTC. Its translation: CASSRDRVEGYTF.

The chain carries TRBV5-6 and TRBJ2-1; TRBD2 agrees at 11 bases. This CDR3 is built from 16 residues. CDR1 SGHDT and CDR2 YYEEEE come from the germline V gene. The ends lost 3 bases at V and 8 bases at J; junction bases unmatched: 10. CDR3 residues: CASSSLTSGMGYEQFF. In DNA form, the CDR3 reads TGTGCCAGCAGCTCGTTGACTAGCGGGATGGGCTATGAGCAGTTCTTC.

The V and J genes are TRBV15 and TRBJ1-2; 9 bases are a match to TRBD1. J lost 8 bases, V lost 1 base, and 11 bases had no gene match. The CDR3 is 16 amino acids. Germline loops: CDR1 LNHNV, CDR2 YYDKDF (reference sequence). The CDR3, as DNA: TGTGCCACCAGCAGAGCCGAGGACAGGGGCGGAGGCGGCTACACCTTC. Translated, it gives CATSRAEDRGGGGYTF.

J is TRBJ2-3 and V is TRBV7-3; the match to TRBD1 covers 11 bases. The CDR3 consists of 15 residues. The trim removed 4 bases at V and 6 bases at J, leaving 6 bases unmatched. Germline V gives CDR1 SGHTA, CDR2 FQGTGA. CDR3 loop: CASSSRTGGSDTQYF. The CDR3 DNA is TGTGCCAGCAGCTCACGGACAGGGGGCTCGGATACGCAGTATTTT.

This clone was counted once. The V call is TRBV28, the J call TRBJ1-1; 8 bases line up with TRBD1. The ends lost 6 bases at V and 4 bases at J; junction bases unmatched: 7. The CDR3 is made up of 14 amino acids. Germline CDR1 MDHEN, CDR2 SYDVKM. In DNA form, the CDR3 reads TGTGCCAGCAGAGGGACAGGCGATATCACTGAAGCTTTCTTT. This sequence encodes CASRGTGDITEAFF.

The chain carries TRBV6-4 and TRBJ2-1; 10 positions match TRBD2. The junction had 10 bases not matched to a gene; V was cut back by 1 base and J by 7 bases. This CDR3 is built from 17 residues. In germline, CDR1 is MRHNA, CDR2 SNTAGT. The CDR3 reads CASSDFLGSGRGNEQFF. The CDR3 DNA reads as TGTGCCAGCAGTGACTTTTTGGGCAGCGGGAGGGGTAATGAGCAGTTCTTC.

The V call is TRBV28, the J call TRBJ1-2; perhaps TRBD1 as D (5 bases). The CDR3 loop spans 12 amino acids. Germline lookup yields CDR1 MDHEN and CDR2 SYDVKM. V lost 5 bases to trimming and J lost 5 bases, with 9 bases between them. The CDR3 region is CASSLGGYGYTF. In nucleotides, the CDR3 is TGTGCCAGCAGTCTCGGGGGGTATGGCTACACCTTC.

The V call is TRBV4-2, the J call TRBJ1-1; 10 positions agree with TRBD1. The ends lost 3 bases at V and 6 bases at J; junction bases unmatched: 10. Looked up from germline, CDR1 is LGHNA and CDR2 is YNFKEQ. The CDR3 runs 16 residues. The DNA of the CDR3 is TGTGCCAGCAGCCAGCTACAGACAGGGGGCACGTCTGAAGCTTTCTTT. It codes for CASSQLQTGGTSEAFF.

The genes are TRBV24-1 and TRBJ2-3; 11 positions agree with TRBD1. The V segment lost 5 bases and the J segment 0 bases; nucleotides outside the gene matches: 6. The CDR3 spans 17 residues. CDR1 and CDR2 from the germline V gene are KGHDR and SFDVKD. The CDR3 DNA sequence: TGTGCCACCAGTGGGCGGACAGGGGGCGGGAGCACAGATACGCAGTATTTT. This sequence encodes CATSGRTGGGSTDTQYF.

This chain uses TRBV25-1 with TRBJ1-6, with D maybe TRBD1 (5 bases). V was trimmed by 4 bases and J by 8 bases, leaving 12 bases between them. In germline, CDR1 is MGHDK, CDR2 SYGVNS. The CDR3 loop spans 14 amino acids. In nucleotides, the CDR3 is TGTGCCAGCAGTGTATCCAGGGCGGATTCACCCCTCCACTTT. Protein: CASSVSRADSPLHF.

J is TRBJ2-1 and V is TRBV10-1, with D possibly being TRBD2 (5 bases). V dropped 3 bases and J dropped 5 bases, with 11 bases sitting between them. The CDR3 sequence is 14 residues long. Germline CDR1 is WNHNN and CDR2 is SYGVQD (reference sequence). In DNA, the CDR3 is TGCGCCAGCAGTGAAAGCGGTGCTAACAATGAGCAGTTCTTC. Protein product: CASSESGANNEQFF.

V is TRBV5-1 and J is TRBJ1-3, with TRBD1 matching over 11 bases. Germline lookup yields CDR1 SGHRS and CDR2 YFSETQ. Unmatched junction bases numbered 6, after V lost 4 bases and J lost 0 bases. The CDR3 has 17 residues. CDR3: CASSTGTGGSSGNTIYF. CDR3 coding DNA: TGCGCCAGCAGCACAGGGACAGGGGGGAGCTCTGGAAACACCATATATTTT.

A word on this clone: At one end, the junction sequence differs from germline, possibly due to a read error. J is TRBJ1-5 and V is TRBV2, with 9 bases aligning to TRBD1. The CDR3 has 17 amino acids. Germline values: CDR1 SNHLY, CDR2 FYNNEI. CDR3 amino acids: CASGDRGRPYSNQPQHF. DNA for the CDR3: TGTGCCAGCGGTGACAGGGGGAGGCCTTATAGCAATCAGCCCCAGCATTTT.